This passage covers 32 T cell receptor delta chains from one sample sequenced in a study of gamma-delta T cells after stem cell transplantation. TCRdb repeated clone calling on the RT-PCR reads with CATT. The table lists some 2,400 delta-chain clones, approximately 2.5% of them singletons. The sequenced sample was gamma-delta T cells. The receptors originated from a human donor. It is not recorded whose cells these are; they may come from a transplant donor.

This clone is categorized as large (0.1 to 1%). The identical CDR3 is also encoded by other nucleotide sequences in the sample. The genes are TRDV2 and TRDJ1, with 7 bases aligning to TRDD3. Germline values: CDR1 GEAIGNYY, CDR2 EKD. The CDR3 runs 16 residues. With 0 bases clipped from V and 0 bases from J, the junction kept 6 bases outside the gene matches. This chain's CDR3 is CACDTVDTRNTDKLIF. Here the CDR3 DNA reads TGTGCCTGTGACACCGTGGATACGCGGAACACCGATAAACTCATCTTT.

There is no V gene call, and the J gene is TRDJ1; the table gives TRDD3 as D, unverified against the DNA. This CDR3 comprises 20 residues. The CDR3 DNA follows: TGTGCCTGTGACCCTGCGTCGGGGCTGGGGGATACAAGGCAGAGCGATAAACTCATCTTT. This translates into CACDPASGLGDTRQSDKLIF.

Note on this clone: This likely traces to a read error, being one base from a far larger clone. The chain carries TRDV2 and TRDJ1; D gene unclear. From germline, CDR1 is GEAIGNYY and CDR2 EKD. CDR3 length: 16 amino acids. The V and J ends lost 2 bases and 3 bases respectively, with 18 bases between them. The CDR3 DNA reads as TGTGCCTGTGACAGTATTGTCAACCGTTGGGCCGATAAACTCATCTTT. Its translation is CACDSIVNRWADKLIF.

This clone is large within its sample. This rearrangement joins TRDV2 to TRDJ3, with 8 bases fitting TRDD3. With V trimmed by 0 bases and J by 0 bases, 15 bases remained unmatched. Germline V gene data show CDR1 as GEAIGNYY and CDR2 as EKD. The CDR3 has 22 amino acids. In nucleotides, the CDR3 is TGTGCCTGTGACACCGGGGGCTCTGGGGGACTCAATAGCTCCTGGGACACCCGACAGATGTTTTTC. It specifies CACDTGGSGGLNSSWDTRQMFF.

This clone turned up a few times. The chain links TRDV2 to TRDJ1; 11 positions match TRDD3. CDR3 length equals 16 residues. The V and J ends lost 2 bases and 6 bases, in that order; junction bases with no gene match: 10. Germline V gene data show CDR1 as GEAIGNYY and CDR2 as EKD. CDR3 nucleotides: TGTGCCTGTGACAAACTGGGGGATAGCATCTCCAATAAACTCATCTTT. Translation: CACDKLGDSISNKLIF.

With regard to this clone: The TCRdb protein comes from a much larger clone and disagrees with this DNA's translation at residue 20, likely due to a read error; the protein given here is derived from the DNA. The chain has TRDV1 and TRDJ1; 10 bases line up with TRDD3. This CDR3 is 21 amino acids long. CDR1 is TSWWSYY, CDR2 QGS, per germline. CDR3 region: CALGELVLGNYVGDTTDKLTF. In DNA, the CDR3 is TGTGCTCTTGGGGAACTAGTCTTGGGAAACTACGTGGGGGATACAACCGATAAACTCACCTTT.

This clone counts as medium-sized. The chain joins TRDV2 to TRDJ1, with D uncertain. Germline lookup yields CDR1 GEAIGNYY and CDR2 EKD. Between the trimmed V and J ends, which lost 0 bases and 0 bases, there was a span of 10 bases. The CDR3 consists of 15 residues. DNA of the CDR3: TGTGCCTGTGACACCGTCGGATCTTACACCGATAAACTCATCTTT. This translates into CACDTVGSYTDKLIF.

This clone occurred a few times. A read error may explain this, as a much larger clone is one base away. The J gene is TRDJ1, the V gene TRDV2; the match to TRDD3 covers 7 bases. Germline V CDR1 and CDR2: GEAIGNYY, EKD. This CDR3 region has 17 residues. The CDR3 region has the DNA TGTGCCTGTGACACCCTGGCTGGGGGGTCGTACACCGATAAACTCACCTTT. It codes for CACDTLAGGSYTDKLTF.

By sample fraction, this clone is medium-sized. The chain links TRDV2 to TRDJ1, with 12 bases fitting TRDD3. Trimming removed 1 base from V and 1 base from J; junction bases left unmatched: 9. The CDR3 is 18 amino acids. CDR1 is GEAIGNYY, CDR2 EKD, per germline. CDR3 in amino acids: CACDTVLGDTMSTDKLIF. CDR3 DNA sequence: TGTGCCTGTGACACTGTACTGGGGGATACAATGAGCACCGATAAACTCATCTTT.

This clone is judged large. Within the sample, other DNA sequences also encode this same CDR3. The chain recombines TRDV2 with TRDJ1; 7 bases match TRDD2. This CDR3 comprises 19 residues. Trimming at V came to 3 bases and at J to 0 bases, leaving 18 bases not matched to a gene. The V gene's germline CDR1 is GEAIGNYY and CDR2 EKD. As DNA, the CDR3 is TGTGCCTGTGACCGGCTTCCTAGGGGGGTAGTACTGGACACCGATAAACTCATCTTT. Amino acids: CACDRLPRGVVLDTDKLIF.

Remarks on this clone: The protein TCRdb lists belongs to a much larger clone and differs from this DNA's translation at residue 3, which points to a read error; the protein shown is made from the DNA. Here the CDR3 reads CARDTVLVTDKLIF. The CDR3 region has the DNA TGTGCCCGTGACACCGTACTGGTCACCGATAAACTCATCTTT. This rearrangement joins TRDV2 to TRDJ1, with a weak D call TRDD3 (5 bases). Germline CDR1 GEAIGNYY, CDR2 EKD. The CDR3 has 14 amino acids.

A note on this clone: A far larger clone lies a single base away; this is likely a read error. Here the CDR3 DNA reads TGTGCCTGTGACACCTTGGTGGATCCCGACACCGATAAACTCATCTTT. This codes for CACDTLVDPDTDKLIF. V usage is TRDV2 and J usage is TRDJ1; no firm D call. The CDR3 sequence is 16 residues long. Germline V lookup: CDR1 GEAIGNYY, CDR2 EKD. Trimming left V 0 bases short and J 0 bases short, with 13 bases between.

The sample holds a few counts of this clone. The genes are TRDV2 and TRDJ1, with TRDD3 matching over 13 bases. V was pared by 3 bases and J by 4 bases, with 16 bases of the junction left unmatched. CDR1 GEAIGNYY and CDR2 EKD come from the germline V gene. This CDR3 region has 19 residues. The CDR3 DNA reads TGTGCCTGTGACCTACTGGGGGATACGCGGTCCTCTTGGGGCGATAAACTCATCTTT. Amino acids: CACDLLGDTRSSWGDKLIF.

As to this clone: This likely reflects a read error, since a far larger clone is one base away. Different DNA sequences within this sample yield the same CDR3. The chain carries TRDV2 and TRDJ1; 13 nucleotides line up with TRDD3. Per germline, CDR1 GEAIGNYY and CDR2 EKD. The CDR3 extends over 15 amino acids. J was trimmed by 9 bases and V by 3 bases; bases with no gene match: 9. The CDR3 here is CACDVLTGGYAELIF. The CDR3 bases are TGTGCCTGTGACGTCCTTACTGGGGGATACGCAGAACTCATCTTT.

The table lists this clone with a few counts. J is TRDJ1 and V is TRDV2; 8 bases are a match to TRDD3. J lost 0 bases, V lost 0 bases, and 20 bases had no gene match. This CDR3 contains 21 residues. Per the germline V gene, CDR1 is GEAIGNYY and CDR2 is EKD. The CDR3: CACDTVSGSGIQGQYTDKLIF. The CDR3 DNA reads TGTGCCTGTGACACCGTTTCGGGCTCGGGGATACAGGGCCAATACACCGATAAACTCATCTTT.

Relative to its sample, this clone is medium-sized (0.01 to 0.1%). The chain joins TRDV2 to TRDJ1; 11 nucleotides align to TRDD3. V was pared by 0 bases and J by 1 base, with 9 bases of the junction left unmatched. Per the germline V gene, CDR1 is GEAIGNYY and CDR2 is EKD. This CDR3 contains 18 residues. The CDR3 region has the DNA TGTGCCTGTGACACCGCTCCCCTGGGGGATACAACCACCGATAAACTCATCTTT. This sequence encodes CACDTAPLGDTTTDKLIF.

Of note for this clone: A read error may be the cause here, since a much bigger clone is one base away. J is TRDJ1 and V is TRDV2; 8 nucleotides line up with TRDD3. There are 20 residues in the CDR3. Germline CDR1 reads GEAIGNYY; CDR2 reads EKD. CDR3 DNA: TGTGCCCGTGAATCCCTGGAGAAAACTGGGGGCATCCGGGGGACCGATAAACTCATCTTT. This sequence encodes CARESLEKTGGIRGTDKLIF.

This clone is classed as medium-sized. In DNA, the CDR3 is TGTGCCTGTGACACCTTGGTTCCCGACCGTACTGGGGGAGGAAACACCGATAAACTCATCTTT. Its translation: CACDTLVPDRTGGGNTDKLIF. This chain connects TRDV2 to TRDJ1; 9 bases are shared with TRDD3. V lost 0 bases, J lost 0 bases, and 19 bases stayed unmatched. This CDR3 is built from 21 residues. Germline CDR1 GEAIGNYY, CDR2 EKD.

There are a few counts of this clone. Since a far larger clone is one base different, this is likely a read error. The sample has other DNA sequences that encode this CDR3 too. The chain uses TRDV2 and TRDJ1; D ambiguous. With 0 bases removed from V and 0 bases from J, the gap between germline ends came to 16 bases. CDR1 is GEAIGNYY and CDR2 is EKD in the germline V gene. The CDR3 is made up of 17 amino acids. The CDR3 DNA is TGTGCCTGTGACACCCTCGGGCCCGGGCGAAACACCGATAAACTCATCTTT. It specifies CACDTLGPGRNTDKLIF.

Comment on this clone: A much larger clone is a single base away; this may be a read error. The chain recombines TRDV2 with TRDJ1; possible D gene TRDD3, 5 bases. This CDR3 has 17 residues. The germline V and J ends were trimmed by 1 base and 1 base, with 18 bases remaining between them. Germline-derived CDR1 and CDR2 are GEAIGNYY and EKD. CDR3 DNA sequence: TGTGCCTGTGACACTCTCGTGACGACTGGCCGCACCGATAAACTCATCTTT. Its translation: CACDTLVTTGRTDKLIF.

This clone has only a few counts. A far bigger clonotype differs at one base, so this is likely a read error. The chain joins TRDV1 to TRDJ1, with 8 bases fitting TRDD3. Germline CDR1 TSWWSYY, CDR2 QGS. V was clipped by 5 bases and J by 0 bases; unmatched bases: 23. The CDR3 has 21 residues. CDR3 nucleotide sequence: TGTGCTCTTGGGAGGGTTGCGAGAGTGTCACTGGGGGCCTGGTACACCGATAAACTCATCTTT. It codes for CALGRVARVSLGAWYTDKLIF.

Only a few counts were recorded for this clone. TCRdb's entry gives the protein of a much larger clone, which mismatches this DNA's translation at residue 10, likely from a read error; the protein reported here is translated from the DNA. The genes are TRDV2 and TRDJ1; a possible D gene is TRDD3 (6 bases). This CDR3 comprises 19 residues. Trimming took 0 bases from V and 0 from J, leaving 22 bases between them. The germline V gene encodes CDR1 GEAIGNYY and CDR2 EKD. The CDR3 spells CACDTVRTGRSRYTDKLIF. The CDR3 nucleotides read TGTGCCTGTGACACCGTTCGTACTGGGAGATCTAGGTACACCGATAAACTCATCTTT.

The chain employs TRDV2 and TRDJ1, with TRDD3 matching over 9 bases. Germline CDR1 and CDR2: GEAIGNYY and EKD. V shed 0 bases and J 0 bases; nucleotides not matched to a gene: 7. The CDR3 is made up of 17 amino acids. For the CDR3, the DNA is TGTGCCTGTGACACCCTACTGGGGGAATCGTACACCGATAAACTCATCTTT. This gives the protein CACDTLLGESYTDKLIF.

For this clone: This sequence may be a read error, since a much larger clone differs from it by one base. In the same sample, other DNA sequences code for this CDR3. CDR3 sequence: CACDGVGVLLGDKIIF. CDR3 DNA sequence: TGTGCCTGCGACGGAGTGGGGGTCTTACTGGGGGATAAAATCATCTTT. V and J are TRDV2 and TRDJ1; TRDD3 matches at 11 bases. The CDR3 is 16 amino acids. Germline-derived CDR1 and CDR2 are GEAIGNYY and EKD.

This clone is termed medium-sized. The CDR3 sequence: CACDLLGDTDKLIF. In DNA form, the CDR3 reads TGTGCCTGCGACCTCCTGGGGGACACCGATAAACTCATCTTT. The chain couples TRDV2 to TRDJ1; 7 nucleotides agree with TRDD3. V shed 7 bases and J 0 bases; nucleotides not matched to a gene: 7. The length of the CDR3 is 14 residues. Germline CDR1 reads GEAIGNYY; CDR2 reads EKD.

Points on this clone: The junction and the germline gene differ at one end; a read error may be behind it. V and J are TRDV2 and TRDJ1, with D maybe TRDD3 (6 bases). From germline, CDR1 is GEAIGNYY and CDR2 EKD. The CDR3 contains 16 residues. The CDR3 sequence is CACDSVGGPYTDKPIF. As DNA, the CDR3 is TGTGCCTGTGACAGCGTGGGGGGACCTTACACCGATAAACCCATCTTT.

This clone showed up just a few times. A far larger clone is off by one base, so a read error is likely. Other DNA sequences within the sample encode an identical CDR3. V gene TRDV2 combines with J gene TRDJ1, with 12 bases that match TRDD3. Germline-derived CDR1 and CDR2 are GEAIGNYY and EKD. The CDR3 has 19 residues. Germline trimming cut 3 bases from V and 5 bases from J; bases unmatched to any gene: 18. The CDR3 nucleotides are TGTGCCTGTGACGGCCTTCCTCTTACTGGGGGATACAAGACTGATAAACTCATCTTT. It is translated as CACDGLPLTGGYKTDKLIF.

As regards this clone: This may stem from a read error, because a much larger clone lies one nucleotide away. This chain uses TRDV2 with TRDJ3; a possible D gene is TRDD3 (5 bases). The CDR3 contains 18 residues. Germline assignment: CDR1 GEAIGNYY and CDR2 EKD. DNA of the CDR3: TGTGCCTGTGGCACCGTGGGGAAAAGCTCCTGGGACACCCGACAGATGTTTTTC. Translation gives CACGTVGKSSWDTRQMFF.

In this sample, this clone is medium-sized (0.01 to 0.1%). The CDR3: CACDRLSTGETYTDKLIF. The CDR3 DNA is TGTGCCTGTGACAGGTTGAGTACTGGGGAGACGTACACCGATAAACTCATCTTT. V and J are TRDV2 and TRDJ1; TRDD3 aligns across 7 bases. Germline V gene lookup returns CDR1 GEAIGNYY and CDR2 EKD. The junction had 14 bases not matched to a gene; V was cut back by 2 bases and J by 0 bases. CDR3 length equals 18 residues.

CDR3 sequence reads: CACDPLDGGYGYTDKLIF. CDR3 nucleotide sequence: TGTGCCTGTGACCCTCTTGATGGGGGATACGGGTACACCGATAAACTCATCTTT. The chain recombines TRDV2 with TRDJ1; 11 positions agree with TRDD3. V was pared by 3 bases and J by 0 bases, with 11 bases of the junction left unmatched. In germline, CDR1 is GEAIGNYY, CDR2 EKD. There are 18 residues in the CDR3.

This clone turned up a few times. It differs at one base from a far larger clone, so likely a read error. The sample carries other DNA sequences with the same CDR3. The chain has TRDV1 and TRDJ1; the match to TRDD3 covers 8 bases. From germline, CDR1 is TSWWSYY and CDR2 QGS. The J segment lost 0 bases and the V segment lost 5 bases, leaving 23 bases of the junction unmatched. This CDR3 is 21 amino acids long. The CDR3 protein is CALGRVTRVSLGAWYTDKLIF. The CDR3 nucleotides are TGTGCTCTTGGGAGGGTTACGAGAGTGTCACTGGGGGCTTGGTACACCGATAAACTCATCTTT.

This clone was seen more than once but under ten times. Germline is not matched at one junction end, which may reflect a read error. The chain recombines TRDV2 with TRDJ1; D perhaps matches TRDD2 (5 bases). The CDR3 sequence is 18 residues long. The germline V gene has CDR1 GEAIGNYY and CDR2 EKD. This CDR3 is CACDPLPSRATQTEKLIF. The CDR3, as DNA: TGTGCCTGTGACCCTCTTCCCTCTCGAGCTACTCAAACCGAAAAACTCATCTTT.